The present entry profiles one TCR beta chain with its context. Its antigen is still unknown. Germline CDR1 is MNHNY and CDR2 is SVGAGI (reference sequence). V lost 0 bases, J lost 7 bases, and 16 bases stayed unmatched. The CDR3 has 19 amino acids. TCR cDNA libraries came from RNA via a modified published protocol. Both ends of each TCR cDNA library bore sample-specific barcodes. TCRdb fed the 5' RACE reads into MiXCR, producing one record per CDR3 protein. The sample has fewer than 450,000 distinct CDR3 sequences, 25% to 35% seen once; the top ten hold around 5.6%. These data originate in a study of identical twins' blood T cells. Points from the study as a whole: Twin repertoire similarity may partly reflect shared environment.

Sequencing was performed on PBMCs. The origin of this receptor is a woman between 18 and 55 years old in good health. The chain combines TRBV6-6 with TRBJ2-3, with 10 positions matching TRBD2. Here the CDR3 reads CASSYSNSGRPHPPYTQYF. In DNA form, the CDR3 reads TGTGCCAGCAGTTACTCGAATAGCGGGAGGCCTCACCCCCCGTATACGCAGTATTTT.